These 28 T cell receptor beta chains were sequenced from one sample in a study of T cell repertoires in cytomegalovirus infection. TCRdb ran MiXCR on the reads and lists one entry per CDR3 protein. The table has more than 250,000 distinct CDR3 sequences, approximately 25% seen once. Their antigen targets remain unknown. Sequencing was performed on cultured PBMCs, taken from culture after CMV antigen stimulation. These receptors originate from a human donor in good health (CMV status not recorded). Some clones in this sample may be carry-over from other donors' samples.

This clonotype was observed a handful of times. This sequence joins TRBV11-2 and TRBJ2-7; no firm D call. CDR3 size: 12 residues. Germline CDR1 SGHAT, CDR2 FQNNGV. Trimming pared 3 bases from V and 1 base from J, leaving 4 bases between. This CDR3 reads CASSLQSYEQYF. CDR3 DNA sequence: TGTGCCAGCAGCTTGCAGTCCTACGAGCAGTACTTC.

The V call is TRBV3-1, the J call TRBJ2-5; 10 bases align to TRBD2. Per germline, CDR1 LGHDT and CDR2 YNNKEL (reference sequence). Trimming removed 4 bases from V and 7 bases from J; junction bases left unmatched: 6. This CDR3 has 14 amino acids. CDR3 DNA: TGTGCCAGCAGCCCTCTAGCGGGAGATAGGACCCAGTACTTC. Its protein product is CASSPLAGDRTQYF.

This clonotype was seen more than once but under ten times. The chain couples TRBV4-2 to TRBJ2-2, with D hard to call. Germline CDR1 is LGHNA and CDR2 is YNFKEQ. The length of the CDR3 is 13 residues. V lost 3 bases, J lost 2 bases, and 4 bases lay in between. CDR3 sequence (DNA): TGTGCCAGCAGCCATGACAACACCGGGGAGCTGTTTTTT. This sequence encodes CASSHDNTGELFF.

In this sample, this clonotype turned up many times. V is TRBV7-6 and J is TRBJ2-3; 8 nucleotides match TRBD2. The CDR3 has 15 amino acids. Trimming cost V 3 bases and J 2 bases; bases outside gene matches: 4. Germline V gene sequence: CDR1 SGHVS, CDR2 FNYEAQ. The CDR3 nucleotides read TGTGCCAGCAGCTTCGGAGCGGGGGACACAGATACGCAGTATTTT. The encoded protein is CASSFGAGDTDTQYF. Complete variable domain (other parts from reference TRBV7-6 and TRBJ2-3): GAGVSQSPRYKVTKRGQDVALRCDPISGHVSLYWYRQALGQGPEFLTYFNYEAQQDKSGLPNDRFSAERPEGSISTLTIQRTEQRDSAMYRCASSFGAGDTDTQYFGPGTRLTVL.

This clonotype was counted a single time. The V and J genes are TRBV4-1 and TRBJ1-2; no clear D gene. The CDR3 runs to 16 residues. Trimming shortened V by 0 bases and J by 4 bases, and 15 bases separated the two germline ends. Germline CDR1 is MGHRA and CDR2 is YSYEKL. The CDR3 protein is CASSQDWRVPLYGYTF. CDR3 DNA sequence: TGCGCCAGCAGCCAAGATTGGAGGGTTCCTCTCTATGGCTACACCTTC.

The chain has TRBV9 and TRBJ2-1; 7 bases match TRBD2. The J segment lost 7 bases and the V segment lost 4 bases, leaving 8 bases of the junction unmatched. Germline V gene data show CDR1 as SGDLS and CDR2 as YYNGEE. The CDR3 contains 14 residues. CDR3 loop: CASSTRSGVNEQFF. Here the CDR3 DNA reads TGTGCCAGCAGCACCCGCAGCGGGGTTAATGAGCAGTTCTTC.

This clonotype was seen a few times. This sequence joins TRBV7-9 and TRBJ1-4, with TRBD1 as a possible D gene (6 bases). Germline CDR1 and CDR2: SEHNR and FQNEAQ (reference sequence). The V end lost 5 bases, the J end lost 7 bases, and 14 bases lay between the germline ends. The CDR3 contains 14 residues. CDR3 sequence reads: CASSLQGRSEKLFF. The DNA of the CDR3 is TGTGCCAGCAGCCTACAGGGCCGTTCTGAAAAACTGTTTTTT.

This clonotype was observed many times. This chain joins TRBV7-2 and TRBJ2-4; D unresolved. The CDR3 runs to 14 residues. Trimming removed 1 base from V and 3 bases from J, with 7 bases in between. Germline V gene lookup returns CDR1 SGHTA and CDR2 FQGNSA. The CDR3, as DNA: TGTGCCAGCAGCTTAGATGGGATCAAAAACATTCAGTACTTC. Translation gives CASSLDGIKNIQYF.

CDR3 nucleotide sequence: TGTGCCAGTAGTATTCCGGACACTTTTTGGGGGGCCAACGTCCTGACTTTC. Translated, it gives CASSIPDTFWGANVLTF. V and J are TRBV19 and TRBJ2-6; a possible D gene is TRBD1 (5 bases). V lost 3 bases, J lost 4 bases, and 16 bases lay in between. Germline-derived CDR1 and CDR2 are LNHDA and SQIVND (reference sequence). The CDR3 covers 17 residues.

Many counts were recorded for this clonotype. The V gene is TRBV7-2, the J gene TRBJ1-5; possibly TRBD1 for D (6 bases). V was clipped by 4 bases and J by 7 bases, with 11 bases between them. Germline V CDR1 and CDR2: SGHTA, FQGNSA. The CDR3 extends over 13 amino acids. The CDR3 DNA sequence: TGTGCCAGCAGCTCCCAGGGGACCCAGCCCCAGCATTTT. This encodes CASSSQGTQPQHF.

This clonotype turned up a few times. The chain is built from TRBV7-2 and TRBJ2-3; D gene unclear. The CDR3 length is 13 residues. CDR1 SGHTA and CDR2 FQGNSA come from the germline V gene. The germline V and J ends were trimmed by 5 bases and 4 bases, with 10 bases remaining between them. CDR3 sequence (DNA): TGTGCCAGCAGCCAACCCGTTTCAGATACGCAGTATTTT. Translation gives CASSQPVSDTQYF.

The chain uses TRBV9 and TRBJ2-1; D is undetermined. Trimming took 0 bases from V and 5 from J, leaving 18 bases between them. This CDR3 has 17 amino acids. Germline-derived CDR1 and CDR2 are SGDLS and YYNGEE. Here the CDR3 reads CASSVALSALRDNEQFF. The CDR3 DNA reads TGTGCCAGCAGCGTAGCTCTTTCGGCATTAAGAGACAATGAGCAGTTCTTC.

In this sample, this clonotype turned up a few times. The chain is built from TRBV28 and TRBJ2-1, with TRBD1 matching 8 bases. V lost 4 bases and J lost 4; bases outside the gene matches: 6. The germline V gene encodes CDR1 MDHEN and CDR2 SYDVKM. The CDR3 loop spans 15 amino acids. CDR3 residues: CASSSAGTGYNEQFF. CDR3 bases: TGTGCCAGCAGTTCCGCCGGGACAGGTTACAATGAGCAGTTCTTC.

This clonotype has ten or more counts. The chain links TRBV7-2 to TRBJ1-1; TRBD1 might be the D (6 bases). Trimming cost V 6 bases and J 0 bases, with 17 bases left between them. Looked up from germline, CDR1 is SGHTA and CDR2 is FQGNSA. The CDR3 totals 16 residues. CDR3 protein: CASRRTRDTLNTEAFF. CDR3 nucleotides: TGTGCCAGCAGGCGCACCCGGGACACCTTGAACACTGAAGCTTTCTTT. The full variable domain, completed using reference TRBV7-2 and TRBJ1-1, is GAGVSQSPSNKVTEKGKDVELRCDPISGHTALYWYRQSLGQGLEFLIYFQGNSAPDKSGLPSDRFSAERTGGSVSTLTIQRTQQEDSAVYLCASRRTRDTLNTEAFFGQGTRLTVV.

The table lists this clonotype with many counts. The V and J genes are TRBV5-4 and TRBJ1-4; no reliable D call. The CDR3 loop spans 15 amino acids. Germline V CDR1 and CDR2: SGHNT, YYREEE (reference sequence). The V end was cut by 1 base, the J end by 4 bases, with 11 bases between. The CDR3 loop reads CASSLNRAVNEKLFF. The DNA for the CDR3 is TGTGCCAGCAGCTTGAATAGGGCCGTTAATGAAAAACTGTTTTTT. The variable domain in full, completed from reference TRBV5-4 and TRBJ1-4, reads ETGVTQSPTHLIKTRGQQVTLRCSSQSGHNTVSWYQQALGQGPQFIFQYYREEENGRGNFPPRFSGLQFPNYSSELNVNALELDDSALYLCASSLNRAVNEKLFFGSGTQLSVL.

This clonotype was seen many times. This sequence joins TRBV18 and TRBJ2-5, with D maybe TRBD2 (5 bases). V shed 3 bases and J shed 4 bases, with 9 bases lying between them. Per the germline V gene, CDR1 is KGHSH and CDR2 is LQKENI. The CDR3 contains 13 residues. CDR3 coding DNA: TGTGCCAGCTCACCGAGGGTGGGAGAGACCCAGTACTTC. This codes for CASSPRVGETQYF. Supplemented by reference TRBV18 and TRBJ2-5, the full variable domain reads NAGVMQNPRHLVRRRGQEARLRCSPMKGHSHVYWYRQLPEEGLKFMVYLQKENIIDESGMPKERFSAEFPKEGPSILRIQQVVRGDSAAYFCASSPRVGETQYFGPGTRLLVL.

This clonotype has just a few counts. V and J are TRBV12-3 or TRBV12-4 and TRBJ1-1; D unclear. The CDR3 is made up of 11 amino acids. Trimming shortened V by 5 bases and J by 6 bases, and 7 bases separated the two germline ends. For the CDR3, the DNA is TGTGCCAGCAGTGCCTTTGCTGAAGCTTTCTTT. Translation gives CASSAFAEAFF.

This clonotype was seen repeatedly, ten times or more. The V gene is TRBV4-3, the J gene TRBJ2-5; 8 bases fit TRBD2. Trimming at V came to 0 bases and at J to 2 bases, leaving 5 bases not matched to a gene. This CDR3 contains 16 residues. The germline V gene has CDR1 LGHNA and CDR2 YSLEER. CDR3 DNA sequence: TGCGCCAGCAGCCAAGAGGTAGCGGGATTACAAGAGACCCAGTACTTC. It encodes CASSQEVAGLQETQYF.

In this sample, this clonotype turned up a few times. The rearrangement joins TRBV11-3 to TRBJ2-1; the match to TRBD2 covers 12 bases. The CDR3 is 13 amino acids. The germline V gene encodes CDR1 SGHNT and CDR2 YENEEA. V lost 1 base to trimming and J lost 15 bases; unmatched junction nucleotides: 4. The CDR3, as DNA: TGTGCCAGCAGCTTAGGGACTAGCGGGATAAGGTTCTTC. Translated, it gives CASSLGTSGIRFF.

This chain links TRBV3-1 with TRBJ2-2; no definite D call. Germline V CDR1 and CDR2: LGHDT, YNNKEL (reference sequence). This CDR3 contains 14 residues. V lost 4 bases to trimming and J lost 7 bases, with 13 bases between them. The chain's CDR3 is CASSPGRKIGELFF. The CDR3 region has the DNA TGTGCCAGCAGCCCCGGGCGTAAGATCGGGGAGCTGTTTTTT.

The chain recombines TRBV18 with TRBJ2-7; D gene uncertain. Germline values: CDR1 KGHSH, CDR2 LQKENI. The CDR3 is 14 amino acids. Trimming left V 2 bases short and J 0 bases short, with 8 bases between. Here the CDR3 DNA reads TGTGCCAGCTCACCAGGCAGCAGCTCCTACGAGCAGTACGTC. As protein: CASSPGSSSYEQYV.

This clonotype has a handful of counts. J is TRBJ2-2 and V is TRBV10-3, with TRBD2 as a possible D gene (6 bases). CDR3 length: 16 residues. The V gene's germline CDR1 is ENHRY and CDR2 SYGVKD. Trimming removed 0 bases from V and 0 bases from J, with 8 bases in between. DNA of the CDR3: TGTGCCATCAGTGAGTCCCGGGACTCGAACACCGGGGAGCTGTTTTTT. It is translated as CAISESRDSNTGELFF.

CDR3 coding DNA: TGTGCCAGCAGTTACAGGGTAATCACTGAAGCTTTCTTT. It codes for CASSYRVITEAFF. The chain couples TRBV6-2 or TRBV6-3 to TRBJ1-1; no reliable D call. This CDR3 is 13 amino acids long. V lost 2 bases and J lost 4, with 8 bases in between. The V gene's germline CDR1 is MNHEY and CDR2 SVGEGT.

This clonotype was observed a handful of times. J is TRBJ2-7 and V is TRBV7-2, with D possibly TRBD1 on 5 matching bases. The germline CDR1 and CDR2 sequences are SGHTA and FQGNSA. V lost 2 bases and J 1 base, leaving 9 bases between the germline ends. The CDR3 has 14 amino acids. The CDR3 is CASSLKSGSYEQYF. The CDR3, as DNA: TGTGCCAGCAGCTTAAAGTCAGGGTCCTACGAGCAGTACTTC.

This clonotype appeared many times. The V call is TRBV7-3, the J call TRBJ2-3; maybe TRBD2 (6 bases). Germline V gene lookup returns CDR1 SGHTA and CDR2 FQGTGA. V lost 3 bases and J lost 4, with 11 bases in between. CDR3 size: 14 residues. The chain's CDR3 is CASSFGGRADTQYF. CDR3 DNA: TGTGCCAGCAGCTTTGGAGGGAGAGCAGATACGCAGTATTTT.

CDR3 nucleotides: TGTGCCAGCAGCTTAGCTCTGAAAAATAGCGGGAGAAACAATGAGCAGTTCTTC. It yields the protein CASSLALKNSGRNNEQFF. V gene TRBV7-6 combines with J gene TRBJ2-1; 9 bases map to TRBD2. V lost 0 bases, J lost 5 bases, and 11 bases stayed unmatched. CDR1 is SGHVS and CDR2 is FNYEAQ in the germline V gene. The CDR3 length is 18 residues.

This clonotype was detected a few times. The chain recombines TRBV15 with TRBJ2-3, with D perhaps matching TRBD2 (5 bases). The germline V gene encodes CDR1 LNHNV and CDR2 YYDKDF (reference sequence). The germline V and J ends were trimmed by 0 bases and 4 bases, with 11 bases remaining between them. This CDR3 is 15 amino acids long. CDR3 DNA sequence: TGTGCCACCAGCAGAGATCGAGGAGGAGCAGATACGCAGTATTTT. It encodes CATSRDRGGADTQYF.

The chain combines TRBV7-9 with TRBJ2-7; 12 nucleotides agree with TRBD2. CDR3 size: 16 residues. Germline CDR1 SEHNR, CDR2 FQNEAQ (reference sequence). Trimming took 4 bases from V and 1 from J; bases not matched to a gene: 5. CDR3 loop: CASSSSSGRGSYEQYF. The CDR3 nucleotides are TGTGCCAGCAGCTCTTCTAGCGGGAGGGGGTCCTACGAGCAGTACTTC.